Listed below are T cell receptor beta chains from one sample, sequenced in a study of regulatory T cells in long-lasting Graves disease. TCRdb itself ran the multiplex PCR reads through MiXCR, one entry per CDR3 protein. Among some 330,000 distinct CDR3 sequences, roughly 24% were seen once, and the ten largest hold around 30%. Sequencing used peripheral blood mononuclear cells (PBMCs), obtained when the disease was refractory, from a patient treated with antithyroid drugs. These receptors were collected from a woman between 35 and 50 years old with Graves disease. Both conserved end residues are part of each CDR3. The D gene is left open where the match is weak. Not every row has a clone size; where given, it reads once, few, many or a size class.

j_gene,d_gene,abundance,v_gene,CDR3aa,CDR3nt
TRBJ1-1,TRBD1,few,TRBV6-1,CASSPQGQGNTEAFF,TGTGCCAGCAGCCCTCAGGGACAGGGGAACACTGAAGCTTTCTTT
TRBJ1-5,.,.,TRBV3-1,CASSQEKGGNQPQHF,TGTGCCAGCAGCCAAGAAAAGGGCGGCAATCAGCCCCAGCATTTT
TRBJ1-4,TRBD1,.,TRBV28,CASSFTGTGKLFF,TGTGCCAGCAGTTTCACCGGGACAGGGAAACTGTTTTTT
TRBJ2-5,.,many,TRBV28,CASNPIRLPTQETQYF,TGTGCCAGCAATCCGATCCGACTGCCGACCCAAGAGACCCAGTACTTC
TRBJ2-7,TRBD2,many,TRBV20-1,CSAPGLAGTYEQYF,TGCAGTGCTCCCGGACTAGCGGGAACGTACGAGCAGTACTTC
TRBJ1-1,TRBD1,many,TRBV2,CASSSGRDSPEAFF,TGTGCCAGCAGTTCCGGCCGGGACAGCCCTGAAGCTTTCTTT
TRBJ2-2,.,.,TRBV5-1,CASRGPYAGELFF,TGCGCCAGCAGGGGACCGTACGCCGGGGAGCTGTTTTTT
TRBJ2-1,.,.,TRBV6-1,CASSGASAYNEQFF,TGTGCCAGCAGTGGCGCTAGCGCTTACAATGAGCAGTTCTTC
TRBJ2-7,TRBD2,.,TRBV18,CASSPPSASGLSYEQYF,TGTGCCAGCTCACCCCCCTCAGCTAGCGGGTTATCCTACGAGCAGTACTTC
TRBJ1-5,.,.,TRBV2,CASRGEDQPQHF,TGTGCCAGCAGGGGGGAGGATCAGCCCCAGCATTTT
TRBJ2-7,.,many,TRBV7-3,CASSLKPNGPYEQYF,TGTGCCAGCAGCTTAAAACCAAATGGACCCTACGAGCAGTACTTC
TRBJ2-2,.,many,TRBV11-2,CASSLLGELFF,TGTGCCAGCAGCTTGCTCGGGGAGCTGTTTTTT
TRBJ1-2,.,many,TRBV11-2,CASSLDRAYGYTF,TGTGCCAGCAGCTTAGACAGGGCCTATGGCTACACCTTC
TRBJ1-4,.,few,TRBV3-1,CASSPTAVATNEKLFF,TGTGCCAGCAGCCCGACGGCCGTTGCAACTAATGAAAAACTGTTTTTT
TRBJ1-2,.,many,TRBV28,CASSHQGRGQYGYTF,TGTGCCAGCAGTCACCAGGGGAGGGGACAATATGGCTACACCTTC
TRBJ2-2,TRBD2,few,TRBV20-1,CSAREAGAFGGELFF,TGCAGTGCTAGAGAAGCGGGAGCGTTCGGCGGGGAGCTGTTTTTT
TRBJ2-5,.,.,TRBV5-1,CASSLETRIQYF,TGCGCCAGCAGCTTGGAAACAAGGATCCAGTACTTC
TRBJ2-4,.,.,TRBV6-1,CASRTQNIQYF,TGTGCCAGCAGGACCCAAAACATTCAGTACTTC
TRBJ2-7,TRBD2,medium-sized,TRBV2,CASSAPSGRARMGEQYF,TGTGCCAGCAGTGCTCCTAGCGGGAGGGCCCGAATGGGGGAGCAGTACTTC
TRBJ1-1,.,few,TRBV5-1,CASSLTQGQGNTEAFF,TGCGCCAGCAGCTTGACCCAGGGGCAGGGGAACACTGAAGCTTTCTTT
TRBJ2-5,.,.,TRBV5-6,CASSLSGEWTQYF,TGTGCCAGCAGCTTGAGTGGGGAATGGACCCAGTACTTC
TRBJ2-7,.,.,TRBV25-1,CASSELAAGYEQYF,TGTGCCAGCAGTGAGCTAGCCGCGGGCTACGAGCAGTACTTC
TRBJ2-4,TRBD1,.,TRBV7-9,CASSKSDRKNIQYF,TGTGCCAGCAGCAAATCGGACAGGAAAAACATTCAGTACTTC
TRBJ2-4,.,once,TRBV7-2,CASSLSGTQASKNIQYF,TGTGCCAGCAGCTTATCCGGGACACAGGCTTCCAAAAACATTCAGTACTTC